This T cell receptor beta chain was identified in a study of CD8+ T cells in alopecia areata. As the sequencing template, cDNA was produced by extracting RNA and reverse transcribing it. Clones were sequenced by immunoSEQ multiplex PCR, and TCRdb holds only the in-frame ones, with some missing. The sample includes 69,000 or so clones, 50% to 75% of them seen just once. Germline V gene sequence: CDR1 LGHNA, CDR2 YSLEER. This CDR3 is 13 amino acids long. Trimming left V 4 bases short and J 3 bases short, with 10 bases between. V and J are TRBV4-3 and TRBJ2-7; the D call may be TRBD1 or TRBD2 (6 bases each). This clonotype was sampled from a human donor with alopecia areata. The sample was CD8+ T cells sorted from blood, taken at week 0. In DNA, the CDR3 is TGCGCCAGCAGCCGGGGGGCCATCTACGAGCAGTACTTC. Encoded protein: CASSRGAIYEQYF.